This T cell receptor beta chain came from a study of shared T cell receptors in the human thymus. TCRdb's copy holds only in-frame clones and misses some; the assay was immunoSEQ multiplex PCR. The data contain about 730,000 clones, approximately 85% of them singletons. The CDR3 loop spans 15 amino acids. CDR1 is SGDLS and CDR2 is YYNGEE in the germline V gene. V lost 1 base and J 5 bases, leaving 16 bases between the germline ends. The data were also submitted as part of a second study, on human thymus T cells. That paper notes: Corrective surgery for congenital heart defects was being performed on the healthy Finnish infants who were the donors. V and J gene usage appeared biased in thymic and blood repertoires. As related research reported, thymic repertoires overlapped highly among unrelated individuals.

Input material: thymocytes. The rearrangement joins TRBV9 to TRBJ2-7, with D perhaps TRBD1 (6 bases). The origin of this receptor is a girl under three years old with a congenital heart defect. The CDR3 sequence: CASSVRAGEDHEQYF. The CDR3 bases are TGTGCCAGCAGCGTACGGGCAGGGGAAGACCACGAGCAGTACTTC.